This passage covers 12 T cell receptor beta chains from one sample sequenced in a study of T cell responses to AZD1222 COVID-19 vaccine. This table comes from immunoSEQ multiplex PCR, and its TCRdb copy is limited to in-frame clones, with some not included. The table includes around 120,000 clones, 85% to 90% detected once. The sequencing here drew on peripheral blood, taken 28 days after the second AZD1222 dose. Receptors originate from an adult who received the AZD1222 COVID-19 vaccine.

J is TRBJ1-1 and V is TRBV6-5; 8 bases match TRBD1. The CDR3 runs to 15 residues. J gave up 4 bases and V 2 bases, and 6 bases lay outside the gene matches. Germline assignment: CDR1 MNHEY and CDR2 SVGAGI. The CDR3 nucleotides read TGTGCCAGCAGTTACCAGGGGGCCGCGGTCACTGAAGCTTTCTTT. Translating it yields CASSYQGAAVTEAFF.

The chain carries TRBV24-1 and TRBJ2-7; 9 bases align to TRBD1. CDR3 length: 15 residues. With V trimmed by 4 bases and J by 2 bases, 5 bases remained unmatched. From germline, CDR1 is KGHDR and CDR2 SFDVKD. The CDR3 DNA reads TGTGCCACCAGTGACGCGGGACAGGGCGCCTACGAGCAGTACTTC. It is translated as CATSDAGQGAYEQYF.

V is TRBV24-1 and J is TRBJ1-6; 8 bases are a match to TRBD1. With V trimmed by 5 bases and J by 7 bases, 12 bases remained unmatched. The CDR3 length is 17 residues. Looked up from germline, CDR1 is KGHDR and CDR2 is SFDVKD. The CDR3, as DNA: TGTGCCACCAGTGGGGGTTTTAGGACAGGGCAGAATTCACCCCTCCACTTT. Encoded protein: CATSGGFRTGQNSPLHF.

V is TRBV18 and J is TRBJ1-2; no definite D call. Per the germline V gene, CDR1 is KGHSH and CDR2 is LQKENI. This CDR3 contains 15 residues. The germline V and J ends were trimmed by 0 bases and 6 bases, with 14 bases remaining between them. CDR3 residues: CASSPPGRPPDGYTF. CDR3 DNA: TGTGCCAGCTCACCACCCGGGCGGCCACCTGATGGCTACACCTTC.

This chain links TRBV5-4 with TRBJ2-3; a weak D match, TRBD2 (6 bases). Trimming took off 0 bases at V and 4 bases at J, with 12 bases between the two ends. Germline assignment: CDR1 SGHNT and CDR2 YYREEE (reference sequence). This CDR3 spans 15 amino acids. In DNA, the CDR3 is TGTGCCAGCAGCTTGGAAGCTAGCGACGCAGATACGCAGTATTTT. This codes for CASSLEASDADTQYF.

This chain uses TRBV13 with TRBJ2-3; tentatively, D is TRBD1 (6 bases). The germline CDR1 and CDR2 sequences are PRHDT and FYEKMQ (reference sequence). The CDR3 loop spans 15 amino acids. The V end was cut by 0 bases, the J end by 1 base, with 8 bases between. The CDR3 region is CASSLGGARTDTQYF. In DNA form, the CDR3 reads TGTGCCAGCAGCTTAGGGGGGGCCCGCACAGATACGCAGTATTTT.

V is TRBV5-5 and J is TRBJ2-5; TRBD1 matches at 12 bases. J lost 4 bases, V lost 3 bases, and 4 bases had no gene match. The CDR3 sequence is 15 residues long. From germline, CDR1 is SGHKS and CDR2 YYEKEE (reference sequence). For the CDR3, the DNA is TGTGCCAGCAGCTCCGGGACAGGGGGCGGAGAGACCCAGTACTTC. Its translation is CASSSGTGGGETQYF.

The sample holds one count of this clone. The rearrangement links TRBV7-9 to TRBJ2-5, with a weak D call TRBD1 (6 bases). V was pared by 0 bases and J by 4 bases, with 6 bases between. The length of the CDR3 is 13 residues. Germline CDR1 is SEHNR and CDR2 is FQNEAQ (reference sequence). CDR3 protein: CASSLAGAETQYF. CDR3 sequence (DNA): TGTGCCAGCAGCTTAGCGGGGGCAGAGACCCAGTACTTC. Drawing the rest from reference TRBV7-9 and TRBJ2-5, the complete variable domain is DTGVSQNPRHKITKRGQNVTFRCDPISEHNRLYWYRQTLGQGPEFLTYFQNEAQLEKSRLLSDRFSAERPKGSFSTLEIQRTEQGDSAMYLCASSLAGAETQYFGPGTRLLVL.

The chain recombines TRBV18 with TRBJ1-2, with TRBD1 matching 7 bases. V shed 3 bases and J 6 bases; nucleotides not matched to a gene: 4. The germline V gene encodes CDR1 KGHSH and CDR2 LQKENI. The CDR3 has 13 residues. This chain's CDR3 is CASSPWDSDGYTF. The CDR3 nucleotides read TGTGCCAGCTCACCTTGGGACAGCGATGGCTACACCTTC.

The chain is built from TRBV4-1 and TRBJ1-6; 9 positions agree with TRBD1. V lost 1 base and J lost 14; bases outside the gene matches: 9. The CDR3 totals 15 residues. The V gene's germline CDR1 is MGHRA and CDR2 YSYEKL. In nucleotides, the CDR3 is TGCGCCAGCAGCCAAGGGGACAGGGTACAGGGGTCCCTCCACTTT. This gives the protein CASSQGDRVQGSLHF.

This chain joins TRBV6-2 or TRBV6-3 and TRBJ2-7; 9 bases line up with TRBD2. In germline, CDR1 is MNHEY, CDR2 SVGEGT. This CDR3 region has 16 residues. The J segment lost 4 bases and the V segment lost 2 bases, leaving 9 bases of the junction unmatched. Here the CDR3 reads CASSYPGLANSYEQYF. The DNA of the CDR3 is TGTGCCAGCAGTTACCCGGGACTAGCAAACTCTTACGAGCAGTACTTC.

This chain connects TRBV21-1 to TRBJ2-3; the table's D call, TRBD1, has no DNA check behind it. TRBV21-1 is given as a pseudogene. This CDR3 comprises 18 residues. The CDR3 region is CASSWWGQGFSKVDTQYF. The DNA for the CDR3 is TGTGCCAGCAGCTGGTGGGGACAGGGGTTTAGTAAGGTGGATACGCAGTATTTT.